This T cell receptor beta chain was obtained from a study of identical twins. Of note for this clonotype: Its target is unknown.

General study findings and limits: While abundant cord blood beta clonotypes carried fewer insertions, memory repertoires showed no such pattern. The study drew conclusions from cross-sectional statistical analysis, not from following the same donors. Compared with unrelated sharing, twin-shared out-of-frame alpha sequences had more low-probability sequences.

Unique molecular identifiers were present on cDNA, and template switching added a universal primer site. TCRdb processed the 5' RACE reads anew with MiXCR; each CDR3 protein has one entry. The table records approximately 600,000 distinct CDR3 sequences, about 7.1% of them present only once. The CDR3 has 13 amino acids. Germline V lookup: CDR1 ENHRY, CDR2 SYGVKD. Trimming pared 8 bases from V and 2 bases from J, leaving 9 bases between. Separately, the same data were catalogued under a study of yellow fever vaccine responses in identical twins.

The TCR was taken from a woman younger than 30 in good health. Sequencing used PBMCs. The J gene is TRBJ2-2, the V gene TRBV10-3; D unresolved. Here the CDR3 reads CAIEKRNTGELFF. The CDR3 DNA sequence: TGTGCCATCGAAAAGAGAAACACCGGGGAGCTGTTTTTT.